The clone carrying this TCR beta chain was observed a few times. Its matching antigen is unknown. This specimen comes from a study of T cells after yellow fever vaccination. UMIs were added to TCR cDNA along with a universal primer site when it was made by 5'RACE template switching. Using its own MiXCR run on the 5' RACE reads, TCRdb lists one record per CDR3 protein. The sample includes about 580,000 distinct CDR3 sequences, about 15% of them seen just once. General study results and limits: A large majority of primary-vaccination clones showed up again after the booster (96% CD4, around 90% CD8). The study noted that FACS-sorted repertoires could contain abundant clonotypes contaminating from the bulk population. Just a small share of clonotypes turned up in the CD4 compartment as well as the CD8 compartment.

The clonotype originates from a man aged 18 to 35 who received the YFV17D yellow fever vaccine. Material: PBMCs, obtained 5 to 6 days after the first yellow fever vaccination.

The CDR3 region has the DNA TGTGCCAGCAGTGGGGGACAGCGGGTCGAGCAGTACTTC. Its protein is CASSGGQRVEQYF. V and J are TRBV6-2 or TRBV6-3 and TRBJ2-7; TRBD1 might be the D (7 bases). V dropped 5 bases and J dropped 6 bases, with 14 bases sitting between them. CDR1 MNHEY and CDR2 SVGEGT come from the germline V gene. The CDR3 loop spans 13 amino acids.